This T cell receptor (beta chain) was identified during a study of T cell responses to AZD1222 COVID-19 vaccine. Across the whole study: Pooling of second doses given at about 4 or about 12 weeks was done. The study, taken as a whole, reports: Scientists sampled the repertoires only once the peak T cell response had passed. Spike-specific TCR repertoires showed rising breadth and depth after two AZD1222 doses. In a largely white British group with more females than males, clonal diversity was possibly underestimated.

The CDR3 is 17 residues long. CDR1 is SGDLS, CDR2 YYNGEE, per germline. Trimming at V came to 2 bases and at J to 1 base, leaving 9 bases not matched to a gene. TCRdb's copy holds only in-frame clones and misses some; the assay was immunoSEQ multiplex PCR. The sample holds 72,000 or so clones, roughly 87% seen once. As to this clone: The antigen remains undetermined.

The chain carries TRBV9 and TRBJ1-1; 9 bases map to TRBD1. The source was peripheral blood, collected on day 0 of AZD1222 vaccination. The receptor was derived from an adult in good health. CDR3 amino acids: CASSVGTGRAPNTEAFF. CDR3 DNA: TGTGCCAGCAGCGTCGGGACAGGGAGGGCCCCGAACACTGAAGCTTTCTTT.